This T cell receptor beta chain derives from a study of blood T cell repertoires in COVID-19. The overall study: T cells, B-cell-depleted T cells, or PBMCs provided the cDNA or gDNA that served as material.

The study drew participants aged about 18 to 89 years from some 23 US areas. Cohort 3 donors were reported recovered after two negative PCRs, clearance, or symptom resolution. V trimming: 2 bases; J trimming: 4 bases; junction bases outside the gene matches: 7. CDR3 length equals 15 residues. Looked up from germline, CDR1 is LNHNV and CDR2 is YYDKDF (reference sequence). Only in-frame clones appear in the TCRdb table, and some are missing; sequencing was by immunoSEQ multiplex PCR. The table shows some 510,000 clones, with roughly 90% occurring only once. The chain combines TRBV15 with TRBJ1-1; 7 nucleotides line up with TRBD1. Sequenced: PBMCs or T cells enriched from blood (not recorded which). This receptor was identified in a woman aged 35 to 49 who had recovered from COVID-19. In DNA, the CDR3 is TGTGCCACCAGCAGATTCGGGACAGTAAGCACTGAAGCTTTCTTT. Its protein is CATSRFGTVSTEAFF.